Many counts were recorded for the clone carrying this T cell receptor beta chain. This sample was taken from a study of early T cells in non-severe SARS-CoV-2 infection. About the research overall: The authors sequenced bulk RNA from unsorted whole blood, leaving chains unpaired.

Germline V gene data show CDR1 as SEHNR and CDR2 as FQNEAQ (reference sequence). The CDR3 spans 14 residues. With 3 bases clipped from V and 9 bases from J, the junction kept 4 bases outside the gene matches. TCRdb used MiXCR to reprocess the 5' RACE reads, holding one entry per CDR3 protein. The data contain fewer than 65,000 distinct CDR3 sequences, more than 9% of them singletons. The origin of this receptor is an adult who was a healthcare worker with PCR-confirmed SARS-CoV-2 infection or an uninfected control (not recorded which). The genes are TRBV7-9 and TRBJ1-6, with 8 bases fitting TRBD1. Sequencing was carried out using whole blood. CDR3 sequence (DNA): TGTGCCAGCAGCTTGACAGGGGCGTCTTCACCCCTCCACTTT. Residues: CASSLTGASSPLHF.